Included here is one T cell receptor beta chain sequence, with context. Its target is unknown. At the time of sampling, donors were nominally healthy, though unrecorded immune exposures were likely. The study ran its PCR with 60 Vbeta and 13 Jbeta primers. Generated by immunoSEQ multiplex PCR, the TCRdb table keeps only in-frame clones and is missing some. The sample lists some 200,000 clones, 75% to 90% occurring once. This sample was taken from a study of cytomegalovirus exposure and HLA in healthy donors. Study results and limitations: A later analysis linked a missense DCLRE1C variant to TCR beta V- and J-gene trimming.

J lost 3 bases, V lost 2 bases, and 3 bases had no gene match. CDR3 length: 14 amino acids. Germline V gene data show CDR1 as MGHRA and CDR2 as YSYEKL. V and J are TRBV4-1 and TRBJ2-5; 7 positions agree with TRBD1. This sequence originates from a woman between 45 and 60 years old in good health and CMV-seropositive. The sample was PBMCs. CDR3 protein: CASSQTDREETQYF. The CDR3 DNA reads TGCGCCAGCAGCCAAACCGACAGGGAAGAGACCCAGTACTTC.